The 23 T cell receptor beta chains in this list originate from one sample, sequenced in a study of shared clonotypes between healthy human individuals. Using immunoSEQ multiplex PCR, the repertoire was profiled, and TCRdb retains in-frame clones only, with some absent. Among some 2,100,000 clones listed, around 93% were seen once. Naive CD8 cells lacked CD45RO, underwent positive selection for CCR7 and left out terminally differentiated effector memory CD45RA+ cells. The source material was naive CD8+ T cells from PBMCs. These receptors were collected from a young man in good health. Some clones in this sample may be carry-over from other donors' samples.

This rearrangement joins TRBV28 to TRBJ2-2; D gene unclear. The V end was cut by 4 bases, the J end by 1 base, with 10 bases between. CDR1 and CDR2 from the germline V gene are MDHEN and SYDVKM. This CDR3 region has 15 residues. The CDR3 loop is CASSSAQQNTGELFF. CDR3 nucleotides: TGTGCCAGCAGTTCAGCCCAACAGAACACCGGGGAGCTGTTTTTT.

This clone was picked up one time. The rearrangement uses TRBV5-1 and TRBJ2-4; no definite D call. This CDR3 has 16 residues. Trimming took 0 bases from V and 5 from J, leaving 15 bases between them. CDR1 SGHRS and CDR2 YFSETQ come from the germline V gene. The DNA of the CDR3 is TGCGCCAGCAGCTTGGGTCATGTGAATCGTCAAAACATTCAGTACTTC. Amino acid sequence: CASSLGHVNRQNIQYF.

V gene TRBV27 combines with J gene TRBJ1-5; perhaps TRBD1 as D (6 bases). From germline, CDR1 is MNHEY and CDR2 SMNVEV (reference sequence). V lost 5 bases and J 9 bases, leaving 20 bases between the germline ends. CDR3 length equals 15 residues. The CDR3 sequence: CASSVTQGLRSPQHF. The CDR3 coding sequence is TGTGCCAGCAGTGTCACACAGGGTCTGCGGTCGCCCCAGCATTTT.

A note on this clone: Other DNA sequences in this specimen translate into the identical CDR3. The chain joins TRBV11-3 to TRBJ2-7; D remains ambiguous. The length of the CDR3 is 13 residues. The V gene's germline CDR1 is SGHNT and CDR2 YENEEA. The V gene lost 1 base and the J gene lost 3 bases, with 7 bases spanning the gap. For the CDR3, the DNA is TGTGCCAGCAGCTTAGGGCCGAACTACGAGCAGTACTTC. Translated, it gives CASSLGPNYEQYF.

This rearrangement joins TRBV27 to TRBJ1-1, with TRBD1 matching over 8 bases. The length of the CDR3 is 15 residues. The trim removed 3 bases at V and 10 bases at J, leaving 13 bases unmatched. Per the germline V gene, CDR1 is MNHEY and CDR2 is SMNVEV (reference sequence). The CDR3 nucleotides are TGTGCCAGCAGTTTCCAAAAGAGGACAGGGAAAACAGCTTTCTTT. The encoded protein is CASSFQKRTGKTAFF.

As DNA, the CDR3 is TGTGCCAGCAGCCCCATACAGGATGGGAGTGGCTACACCTTC. Its protein is CASSPIQDGSGYTF. V and J are TRBV11-2 and TRBJ1-2; weak D call: TRBD1 (5 bases). V shed 5 bases and J shed 7 bases, with 17 bases lying between them. In germline, CDR1 is SGHAT, CDR2 FQNNGV. CDR3 length: 14 amino acids.

This clone occurred once. Other DNA sequences within the sample encode an identical CDR3. The chain combines TRBV18 with TRBJ2-7; a weak D match, TRBD1 (6 bases). V gave up 3 bases and J gave up 4 bases, with 13 bases separating them. Germline CDR1 KGHSH, CDR2 LQKENI. This CDR3 region has 14 residues. The CDR3 sequence: CASSPGQGAYEQYF. The DNA of the CDR3 is TGTGCCAGCTCACCGGGACAAGGGGCGTACGAGCAGTACTTC.

The chain combines TRBV28 with TRBJ2-7; 8 bases line up with TRBD1. V trimming: 2 bases; J trimming: 2 bases; junction bases outside the gene matches: 8. Germline assignment: CDR1 MDHEN and CDR2 SYDVKM. CDR3 length equals 16 residues. Here the CDR3 DNA reads TGTGCCAGCAGTTTAACCCACCAGGGGGCCACCTACGAGCAGTACTTC. Translated: CASSLTHQGATYEQYF.

This chain uses TRBV5-6 with TRBJ1-2; perhaps TRBD1 as D (5 bases). Trimming stripped 0 bases from V and 11 bases from J, with 11 bases between. Germline CDR1 reads SGHDT; CDR2 reads YYEEEE. The CDR3 is 12 amino acids. For the CDR3, the DNA is TGTGCCAGCAGCTTGGGACAGTCTGGTTACACCTTC. This sequence encodes CASSLGQSGYTF.

The chain recombines TRBV7-9 with TRBJ1-2; D is unclear. V lost 3 bases to trimming and J lost 5 bases, with 10 bases between them. The length of the CDR3 is 13 residues. The germline V gene encodes CDR1 SEHNR and CDR2 FQNEAQ (reference sequence). The CDR3 sequence is CASSFNAGYGYTF. CDR3 nucleotide sequence: TGTGCCAGCAGCTTCAACGCCGGGTATGGCTACACCTTC.

The chain carries TRBV15 and TRBJ1-2; no clear D. From germline, CDR1 is LNHNV and CDR2 YYDKDF (reference sequence). Trimming cost V 5 bases and J 8 bases, with 18 bases left between them. This CDR3 contains 14 residues. The CDR3 here is CATSHIIGLGGYTF. The CDR3 DNA sequence: TGTGCCACCAGCCATATTATTGGACTGGGCGGCTACACCTTC.

Only one count was recorded for this clone. The CDR3 coding sequence is TGTGCCAGCAGCTTAGGTTCACTCCTAGCCAAAAACATTCAGTACTTC. Translating gives CASSLGSLLAKNIQYF. The chain joins TRBV11-2 to TRBJ2-4, with D unresolved. V lost 1 base, J lost 0 bases, and 10 bases lay in between. The germline V gene has CDR1 SGHAT and CDR2 FQNNGV. CDR3 length: 16 residues.

The CDR3 DNA reads as TGTGCCAGCAGCACCTGGACAGGGGGCCTGGACACTGAAGCTTTCTTT. This translates into CASSTWTGGLDTEAFF. The genes are TRBV7-6 and TRBJ1-1; 11 nucleotides agree with TRBD1. CDR1 is SGHVS and CDR2 is FNYEAQ in the germline V gene. The V segment lost 5 bases and the J segment 3 bases; nucleotides outside the gene matches: 8. This CDR3 has 16 amino acids.

The chain has TRBV18 and TRBJ2-7; 13 nucleotides align to TRBD2. CDR1 and CDR2 from the germline V gene are KGHSH and LQKENI. V was pared by 0 bases and J by 3 bases, with 5 bases of the junction left unmatched. This CDR3 is built from 17 residues. CDR3: CASSPPGLAGVLYEQYF. CDR3 DNA: TGTGCCAGCTCACCACCTGGACTAGCGGGGGTCCTCTACGAGCAGTACTTC.

The rearrangement uses TRBV6-5 and TRBJ2-3; either TRBD1 or TRBD2 may fit D (6 bases each). V was trimmed by 2 bases and J by 6 bases, leaving 15 bases between them. This CDR3 contains 15 residues. The V gene's germline CDR1 is MNHEY and CDR2 SVGAGI. CDR3 in DNA: TGTGCCAGCAGTTACACGGGGGCCAGTCAGGATACGCAGTATTTT. Translating it yields CASSYTGASQDTQYF.

J is TRBJ2-3 and V is TRBV6-5; D could derive from TRBD1 or TRBD2 (5 bases each). The CDR3 contains 15 residues. Germline V gene sequence: CDR1 MNHEY, CDR2 SVGAGI. V was clipped by 6 bases and J by 4 bases, with 17 bases between them. CDR3: CASSPGTRSSDTQYF. The CDR3 bases are TGTGCCAGCAGCCCCGGGACCCGTAGCTCAGATACGCAGTATTTT.

This rearrangement joins TRBV7-2 to TRBJ2-3; TRBD2 might be the D (6 bases). Trimming removed 8 bases at V and 2 bases at J, with 20 bases between. The CDR3 contains 16 residues. In germline, CDR1 is SGHTA, CDR2 FQGNSA. The CDR3 nucleotides read TGTGCCAGCTTAGCGGAGGGGTGGCTTTACACAGATACGCAGTATTTT. This codes for CASLAEGWLYTDTQYF.

The chain couples TRBV7-9 to TRBJ2-2, with TRBD1 matching 8 bases. V lost 7 bases to trimming and J lost 1 base; unmatched junction nucleotides: 5. Germline CDR1 reads SEHNR; CDR2 reads FQNEAQ (reference sequence). The length of the CDR3 is 15 residues. CDR3 residues: CASISGTGNTGELFF. DNA for the CDR3: TGTGCCAGCATCTCCGGGACAGGGAACACCGGGGAGCTGTTTTTT.

On this clone itself: One end of the junction varies from germline; a read error may be responsible. This chain links TRBV6-6 with TRBJ1-4; TRBD1 matches 8 bases. The CDR3 extends over 15 amino acids. Germline CDR1 MNHNY, CDR2 SVGAGI (reference sequence). The CDR3 loop is CASSQSTGANEKLFF. The CDR3 DNA follows: TGTGCCAGCAGCCAGTCGACAGGGGCTAATGAGAAACTGTTTTTT.

The chain links TRBV11-3 to TRBJ2-7; 14 positions agree with TRBD2. CDR3 length equals 15 residues. The junction had 5 bases not matched to a gene; V was cut back by 4 bases and J by 6 bases. CDR1 and CDR2 from the germline V gene are SGHNT and YENEEA. The CDR3 loop reads CASSSSGTSGSEQYF. The CDR3 DNA is TGTGCCAGCAGCTCATCCGGGACTAGCGGGAGCGAGCAGTACTTC.

The rearrangement links TRBV6-1 to TRBJ1-1, with unresolved D. Germline CDR1 is MNHNS and CDR2 is SASEGT. Deletions cut 2 bases from V and 1 base from J, with 14 bases between. The length of the CDR3 is 16 residues. The CDR3 region has the DNA TGTGCCAGCAGTGAATGGGGAAGGTTTGGGAACACTGAAGCTTTCTTT. It yields the protein CASSEWGRFGNTEAFF.

The chain is built from TRBV5-1 and TRBJ2-2; weak D call: TRBD1 (5 bases). The germline V gene has CDR1 SGHRS and CDR2 YFSETQ. Trimming shortened V by 4 bases and J by 6 bases, and 22 bases separated the two germline ends. CDR3 length: 17 residues. CDR3 sequence (DNA): TGCGCCAGCAGCCCCTGGGGCCTCGACGGTTTAGCCGGGGAGCTGTTTTTT. The encoded protein is CASSPWGLDGLAGELFF.

This chain links TRBV27 with TRBJ2-7, with 7 bases lining up with TRBD1. Germline V gene data show CDR1 as MNHEY and CDR2 as SMNVEV (reference sequence). This CDR3 is 14 amino acids long. Trimming cost V 7 bases and J 2 bases; bases outside gene matches: 8. Here the CDR3 DNA reads TGTGCCAGCACCTGGAGGCAGGGGGCCTACGAGCAGTACTTC. This gives the protein CASTWRQGAYEQYF.